This TCR beta chain comes out of a study of blood T cell repertoires in COVID-19 (dated by TCRdb to about 2020). For context, the study as a whole: The collaborator samples originated in the United States, Italy and Spain and spanned the acute and convalescent phases of COVID-19. Subjects who had been exposed to COVID-19, were actively infected with it, or had recovered from it provided the deeply sampled blood TCRbeta repertoires that made up the dataset. The repertoires were released in a freely available public database meant as a resource for research on the immune response to SARS-CoV-2. Sample metadata almost always included a de-identified subject ID, COVID-19 status, age in years and sex. The samples were drawn from two sources: the first 160 participants of the ongoing ImmuneRACE study, and 950 to 1,500 subjects contributed by 6 global collaborators. The prospective study material was composed of cDNA or gDNA derived from T cells, B-cell-depleted T cells, or PBMCs. Where available, HLA class I and class II types were taken from metadata supplied by the sample provider and were not determined by assay-based typing.

Participants in the prospective study were enrolled through a virtual design, were aged about 18 to 90 years, and lived in approximately 24 United States geographic areas. Cohort assignment in the prospective study relied on participant-reported clinical history from a screening survey and a study questionnaire. Recovered participants in ImmuneRACE Cohort 3 were defined as having two consecutive negative NP/OP PCR tests, clearance from a healthcare professional, or resolution of symptoms. In the prospective study, whole blood, serum and a nasopharyngeal or oropharyngeal swab were collected from each participant by mobile phlebotomists. Participants in the prospective study had the option to provide additional blood draws and questionnaires over a roughly 2-month period. Prospective study blood samples were shipped either frozen or at room temperature before DNA extraction. As for this clone: The clone's antigen remains unknown. The sample holds no much larger clone one base away, and base qualities are not on file.

TCRbeta CDR3 regions were amplified from genomic DNA by means of the immunoSEQ Assay, a bias-controlled multiplex PCR. Turning to the authors' computational methods: Nucleated cell counts per sample were estimated from amplification of reference gene primers within the assay. Sequence reads were collapsed and filtered to measure the absolute abundance of every unique TCRbeta CDR3 rearrangement. For each sample, productive Simpson clonality was calculated by taking the square root of Simpson's diversity index across productive rearrangements. Imported from immuneACCESS, the table was reduced by TCRdb to in-frame sequences with V and J called. These copies leave out some clones; in studies compared against another copy, an unresolved V gene accounts for under half, and the cause of the remainder is not known. That table is the source of V, J and clone size, and D and trimming were worked out from the DNA. Within this sample are around 290,000 clones, with about nine tenths of them counted one time only. The top ten clonotypes cover 1.1% of the sample.

Ends trimmed: V by 2 bases, J by 2 bases; bases unmatched to a gene: 5. As encoded in the germline V gene (reference sequence), CDR1 is GTSNPN while CDR2 is SVGIG. The CDR3 numbers 15 residues from cysteine through phenylalanine. Just the 45-base CDR3 DNA is kept, in frame starting at base 1. Broader findings and caveats from the paper: The quantity of clinical and demographic metadata differed by source and by participant and was supplied without curation.

This chain is built from TRBV30 and TRBJ1-4, with 7 middle bases fitting TRBD1. This TCR was sampled from a woman younger than 45 who had recovered from COVID-19. Sequenced: PBMCs or T cells enriched from blood (not recorded which). The sequenced DNA: TGTGCCTGGAGTTTCCCGGACAGGACTAATGAAAAACTGTTTTTT. It codes for CAWSFPDRTNEKLFF.